This TCR beta chain was recovered during a study of CD4 T cell repertoires in COVID-19 (dated by TCRdb to the early 2020s). In the study overall: For cross-reactivity analysis, CFSE-low cells were expanded with IL-2 for under eleven days and were then relabeled and restimulated with spike proteins from other coronaviruses. In COVID-19-recovered individuals, the study described naturally processed CD4+ T cell responses to SARS-CoV-2 spike and nucleoprotein and used TCR Vbeta sequencing to evaluate clonal composition. In a few recovered individuals, the researchers analyzed the TCR Vbeta repertoire of SARS-CoV-2-reactive T cells at the subset level. Overall results and qualifications from the work: Between roughly 6 and 25% of SARS-CoV-2 clonotypes were also detected in secondary cultures stimulated with SARS-CoV and/or HKU1 spike, a finding consistent with cross-reactivity. Two or all three memory subsets shared several of the most expanded SARS-CoV-2-reactive clonotypes, which suggests intraclonal diversification.

Memory T cell samples that were not cultured were sequenced immediately after ex vivo isolation. From peripheral blood mononuclear cells, the researchers isolated CD4+ total memory, central memory, effector memory and circulating T follicular helper cells. Worth noting for this clone: Its antigen remains undetermined. No clone much larger than this one lies a single base away; base qualities are absent.

Ends trimmed: V by 3 bases, J by 4 bases; bases unmatched to a gene: 14. The germline V gene encodes CDR1 SGHNT and CDR2 YYREEE (reference sequence). Measured from the cysteine to the phenylalanine, the CDR3 is 19 residues long. Only the CDR3 DNA stays, 57 bases, in frame from base 1. The library was built by means of the immunoSEQ multiplex PCR assay. In the paper's pipeline: To quantify how much the repertoires of different subsets overlapped, the Chao-Jaccard similarity index was used along with counts of shared clonotypes. As stored in TCRdb, this immuneACCESS dataset retains in-frame rearrangements with V and J assigned. A fraction of the clones does not appear; measured against another copy, unresolved V genes explain less than half of the discrepancy, and the remainder lacks a known reason. That table gives V, J and clone size, and the DNA gave D and trimming. This sample is represented by some 24,000 clones; about 93% of them were singletons. In total, the top ten clones hold roughly 0.65% of the sample.

The starting material was circulating follicular helper CD4+ T cells (cTfh) from blood, obtained before the COVID-19 pandemic. The sample's cell subset or site label, in plain terms: circulating T follicular helper cells. This TCR was sampled from a human donor who had COVID-19. Recombination connected TRBV5-4 to TRBJ2-1; 12 central bases correspond to TRBD2. The bases are TGTGCCAGCAGCTCGGGGTCTAGCGGGAGGGCCGTAAGGTACAATGAGCAGTTCTTC. Its coded protein is CASSSGSSGRAVRYNEQFF.